The TCR beta chain described here comes from a study of shared clonotypes between healthy human individuals. In the naive CD8 group, cells lacked CD45RO and were positively selected for CCR7, so terminally differentiated effector memory CD45RA+ cells were left out. Healthy and HIV-negative, the adult donors had no recent acute infections or vaccinations. Study results and caveats: Despite large depth, sorted-subset datasets appeared incompletely sequenced. Naive subsets typically showed greater estimated richness than memory subsets.

In regard to this clone: No antigen is known for it.

The data were produced by immunoSEQ multiplex PCR, yet TCRdb's version contains in-frame clones alone and is incomplete. The profile shows just over 2,000,000 clones, about 95% of them singletons. Source material: naive CD8+ T cells sorted from blood. This clonotype originated in a man between 18 and 35 years old in good health.

The CDR3 nucleotides read TGCGCCAGCAGCCAAGATAGAGGGGGCGTCTACAATGAGCAGTTCTTC. It yields the protein CASSQDRGGVYNEQFF. J is TRBJ2-1 and V is TRBV4-3, with 7 bases that match TRBD1. The V and J ends lost 0 bases and 3 bases, in that order; junction bases with no gene match: 5. The germline V gene encodes CDR1 LGHNA and CDR2 YSLEER. This CDR3 has 16 residues.